A single TCR beta chain is shown here with its context. The CDR3 is made up of 15 amino acids. Per germline, CDR1 DFQATT and CDR2 SNEGSKA (reference sequence). The germline V and J ends were trimmed by 2 bases and 6 bases, with 17 bases remaining between them. An input of about 0.45 to 1 ug of RNA was subjected to reverse transcription using random hexamers. Amplification of TCR beta CDR3 by immunoSEQ multiplex PCR spanned 54 Vbeta and 13 Jbeta. Each CDR3 protein gets one entry after TCRdb re-called the immunoSEQ multiplex PCR reads with MiXCR. The data contain 150,000 to 200,000 distinct CDR3 sequences, roughly 94% of them singletons. Each multiple sclerosis control was a treatment-naive patient with relapsing-remitting disease that was either stable or active. These data originate in a study of CD8 T cells in Susac syndrome.

The V and J genes are TRBV20-1 and TRBJ2-1; perhaps TRBD1 as D (5 bases). The TCR originated in a human donor with multiple sclerosis. Material: CD4+ T cells from PBMCs. CDR3 DNA sequence: TGCAGTGCTAGATTCGACAGACAACTGGGCAATGAGCAGTTCTTC. This translates into CSARFDRQLGNEQFF.